The rows below give T cell receptor beta chains drawn from one sample of a study of T-cell memory formation after mild COVID-19. TCRdb recomputed calls from the 5' RACE reads with MiXCR, one row per CDR3 protein. The sample lists 170,000 or so distinct CDR3 sequences; about 22% were seen once. The specimen sequenced was PBMCs or a T cell subset sorted from them (not recorded which). These receptors all stem from an adult woman who had mild COVID-19 (a few samples of this study predate the infection). Cell type and time point are not known. Both conserved end residues are part of each CDR3. Each record gives: clone size, J gene, V gene, D gene, CDR3 DNA, CDR3 protein. D genes are given only for firm matches. The listing skips clone size in some rows; elsewhere it reads once, few, many or a size class.

NA TRBJ1-2 TRBV2 TRBD1 TGTGCCAGCAGTACGGGACAGGGGACCTACACCTTC CASSTGQGTYTF
few TRBJ1-1 TRBV29-1 TRBD1 TGCAGCGTTGAGGGATCTCCGGACAGGGGAGACACTGAAGCTTTCTTT CSVEGSPDRGDTEAFF
many TRBJ1-4 TRBV27 NA TGTGCCAGCAGTTTCATAAACTCGAGTGAAAAACTGTTTTTT CASSFINSSEKLFF
few TRBJ2-7 TRBV5-6 NA TGTGCCAGCAGCATGGGCCAGGAAGCCTACGAGCAGTACTTC CASSMGQEAYEQYF
NA TRBJ1-1 TRBV30 NA TGTGCCTGGAGTGTAGGTCAGATGAACACTGAAGCTTTCTTT CAWSVGQMNTEAFF
few TRBJ2-5 TRBV11-3 NA TGTGCCAGCAGCTTAGGGGCGGAGGCGTACCAAGAGACCCAGTACTTC CASSLGAEAYQETQYF
few TRBJ2-7 TRBV5-6 NA TGTGCCAGCAGCTTGACACAGGGCTACGGCTACGAGCAGTACTTC CASSLTQGYGYEQYF
few TRBJ2-7 TRBV5-1 NA TGCGCCAGCAGCTCGAGCCTTTACGAGCAGTACTTC CASSSSLYEQYF
few TRBJ1-3 TRBV9 NA TGTGCCAGCAGCGAGTCGGGCCGAAGCTCTGGAAACACCATATATTTT CASSESGRSSGNTIYF
many TRBJ1-1 TRBV6-5 NA TGTGCCAGCAGTTACTCGAGGGGGAACACTGAAGCTTTCTTT CASSYSRGNTEAFF